Given below is one T cell receptor (beta chain) in context. A much larger clone lies one base from this, so it may be a read error. Other DNA sequences of this sample code for an identical CDR3. This sample was included in a study of shared clonotypes between healthy human individuals. Germline loops: CDR1 SGDLS, CDR2 YYNGEE. The CDR3 extends over 16 amino acids. On ten immunoSEQ deep assay plates, unsorted PBMC DNA was sequenced. In the original workflow: ImmunoSEQ output held junction-only sequences without quality scores, so filtering differed. Profiling relied on immunoSEQ multiplex PCR, and the TCRdb table lists in-frame clones only, not all of them. From that table come the V and J calls and clone size; the DNA was used to work out D and trimming. The sample has some 470,000 clones; 76% are singletons. All donors were Caucasian adults living in Nashville, Tennessee.

Sequenced: PBMCs. J is TRBJ1-1 and V is TRBV9; D is perhaps TRBD1 (6 bases). The source is a middle-aged woman in good health. Some clones in this sample may be carry-over from other donors' samples. CDR3: CASSVTQGPRDTEAFF. The CDR3 DNA is TGTGCCAGCAGCGTAACTCAGGGGCCGAGGGACACTGAGGCTTTCTTT.